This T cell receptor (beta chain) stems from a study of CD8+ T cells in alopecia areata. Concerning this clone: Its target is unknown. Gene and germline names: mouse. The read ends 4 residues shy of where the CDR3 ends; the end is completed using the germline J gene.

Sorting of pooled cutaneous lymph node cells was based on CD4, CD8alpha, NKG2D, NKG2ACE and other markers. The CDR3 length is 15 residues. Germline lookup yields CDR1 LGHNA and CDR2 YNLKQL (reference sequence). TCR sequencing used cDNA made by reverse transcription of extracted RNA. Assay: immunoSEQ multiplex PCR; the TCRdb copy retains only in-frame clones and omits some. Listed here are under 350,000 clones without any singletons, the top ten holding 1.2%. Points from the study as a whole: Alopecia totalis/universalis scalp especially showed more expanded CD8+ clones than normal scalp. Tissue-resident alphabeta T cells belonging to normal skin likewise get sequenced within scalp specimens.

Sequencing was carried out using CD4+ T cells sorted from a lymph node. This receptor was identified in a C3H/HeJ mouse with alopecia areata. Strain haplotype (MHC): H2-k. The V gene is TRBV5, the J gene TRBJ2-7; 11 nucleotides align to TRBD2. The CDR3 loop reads CASSPIPGLGDEQYF. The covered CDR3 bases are TGTGCCAGCAGCCCCATCCCGGGACTGGGGGAT.